One and the same sample provided the 2 T cell receptor beta chains below, sequenced in a study of PD-1 blockade in classical Hodgkin lymphoma. Data came from immunoSEQ multiplex PCR; TCRdb stores just in-frame clones and leaves some out. The sample records 25,000 to 35,000 clones, 86% being singletons. The time point was: cycle 4 day 1 (C4D1), after less than 7 weeks of nivolumab. No patient escaped relapse after autologous stem cell transplantation, and brentuximab vedotin exposure varied. The study purified CD4+ T cells from thawed PBMCs using magnetic negative selection. The sample in question was CD4+ T cells from blood, obtained before the fourth cycle of nivolumab. Every receptor here comes from a human donor with classical Hodgkin lymphoma.

As regards this clone: One end of the junction varies from germline; a read error may be responsible. This chain uses TRBV5-5 with TRBJ2-3; 10 bases line up with TRBD1. This CDR3 contains 14 residues. Germline CDR1 reads SGHKS; CDR2 reads YYEKEE (reference sequence). The chain's CDR3 is CASSVTGGTDTQYF. The CDR3 DNA reads as TGTGCCAGCAGCGTGACAGGGGGCACCGATACGCAGTATTTT.

J is TRBJ2-5 and V is TRBV5-1; D ambiguous. This CDR3 is built from 14 residues. From germline, CDR1 is SGHRS and CDR2 YFSETQ. Trimming took 0 bases from V and 2 from J, leaving 8 bases between them. DNA of the CDR3: TGCGCCAGCAGCTTGGGCAAGGGACAAGAGACCCAGTACTTC. It yields the protein CASSLGKGQETQYF.